Each of the 19 T cell receptor beta chains below was sequenced from the same sample in a study of cytomegalovirus exposure and HLA in healthy donors. The protocol was immunoSEQ multiplex PCR, while the TCRdb copy is restricted to in-frame clones and leaves out a portion. The sample has 260,000 or so clones, 87% seen once. Sequenced material: PBMCs. The receptors were sampled from a man aged 18-30 years in good health and CMV-seronegative.

The chain recombines TRBV4-2 with TRBJ1-2; TRBD1 agrees at 8 bases. This CDR3 region has 15 residues. V was pared by 1 base and J by 8 bases, with 9 bases of the junction left unmatched. The germline gives CDR1 LGHNA, CDR2 YNFKEQ. In DNA, the CDR3 is TGTGCCAGCAGCCAAGCCGCTGGACAGGGTTGGGGCTACACCTTC. Translation gives CASSQAAGQGWGYTF.

This clone showed up just once. V and J are TRBV27 and TRBJ2-1; weak D call: TRBD1 (6 bases). V was pared by 2 bases and J by 0 bases, with 17 bases between. Germline V gene lookup returns CDR1 MNHEY and CDR2 SMNVEV (reference sequence). The length of the CDR3 is 18 residues. CDR3 nucleotide sequence: TGTGCCAGCAGTTTAATGACGGGCCAGGGGAGCTCCTACAATGAGCAGTTCTTC. It yields the protein CASSLMTGQGSSYNEQFF.

The rearrangement joins TRBV29-1 to TRBJ2-1, with a possible D match to TRBD1 (5 bases). V shed 6 bases and J shed 7 bases, with 10 bases lying between them. Looked up from germline, CDR1 is SQVTM and CDR2 is ANQGSEA. The CDR3 has 11 residues. CDR3 sequence: CSVGHINEQFF. CDR3 in DNA: TGCAGCGTGGGGCATATAAATGAGCAGTTCTTC.

This chain uses TRBV27 with TRBJ1-1; TRBD1 agrees at 7 bases. The germline V gene encodes CDR1 MNHEY and CDR2 SMNVEV (reference sequence). The CDR3 length is 14 residues. Trimming removed 5 bases from V and 2 bases from J; junction bases left unmatched: 5. The CDR3 nucleotides are TGTGCCAGCAGTGTAGGGACAGAAAACACTGAAGCTTTCTTT. Its protein is CASSVGTENTEAFF.

This clone was observed a handful of times. The chain is built from TRBV14 and TRBJ2-7; D unresolved. The CDR3 extends over 12 amino acids. With 4 bases removed from V and 2 bases from J, the gap between germline ends came to 6 bases. Germline V lookup: CDR1 SGHDN, CDR2 FVKESK. In DNA form, the CDR3 reads TGTGCCAGCAGCCGCCGAGCCTACGAGCAGTACTTC. It codes for CASSRRAYEQYF.

The chain carries TRBV25-1 and TRBJ2-1, with 8 bases matching TRBD1. V dropped 3 bases and J dropped 8; count of bases not matched to a gene: 15. From germline, CDR1 is MGHDK and CDR2 SYGVNS. The CDR3 sequence is 17 residues long. CDR3 DNA: TGTGCCAGCAGTGAGGCGGAGTGGACAGGGACGGGCTATGAGCAGTTCTTC. Its translation is CASSEAEWTGTGYEQFF.

CDR3: CASSQDTAGGEGDTQYF. Written as DNA, the CDR3 is TGCGCCAGCAGCCAAGATACGGCGGGGGGCGAAGGGGATACGCAGTATTTT. The chain joins TRBV4-3 to TRBJ2-3; 8 bases agree with TRBD2. Trimming removed 0 bases from V and 6 bases from J; junction bases left unmatched: 11. The CDR3 length is 17 residues. Germline CDR1 and CDR2: LGHNA and YSLEER.

The chain couples TRBV7-6 to TRBJ2-3; a weak D match, TRBD2 (6 bases). The CDR3 spans 15 residues. Trimming took off 5 bases at V and 6 bases at J, with 18 bases between the two ends. Germline V gene sequence: CDR1 SGHVS, CDR2 FNYEAQ. The CDR3 here is CASSPAAGSSDTQYF. The CDR3 nucleotides read TGTGCCAGCAGCCCCGCGGCGGGGTCAAGCGATACGCAGTATTTT.

The genes are TRBV7-2 and TRBJ1-5; tentatively, D is TRBD1 (5 bases). Trimming removed 3 bases at V and 6 bases at J, with 12 bases between. In germline, CDR1 is SGHTA, CDR2 FQGNSA. The CDR3 has 14 residues. CDR3 nucleotide sequence: TGTGCCAGCAGCTTTTGGGGGGGAGGTCAGCCCCAGCATTTT. Protein sequence: CASSFWGGGQPQHF.

The gene calls are TRBV6-1 and TRBJ2-7, with D maybe TRBD2 (6 bases). The germline V gene has CDR1 MNHNS and CDR2 SASEGT. The CDR3 loop spans 15 amino acids. Trimming shortened V by 9 bases and J by 1 base, and 19 bases separated the two germline ends. As DNA, the CDR3 is TGTGCCAGTGGGGTCGGAGGGAGTGGATCCTACGAGCAGTACTTC. Protein sequence: CASGVGGSGSYEQYF.

The rearrangement uses TRBV19 and TRBJ1-6, with 7 bases that match TRBD1. From germline, CDR1 is LNHDA and CDR2 SQIVND (reference sequence). The CDR3 is 16 residues long. The junction had 14 bases not matched to a gene; V was cut back by 5 bases and J by 10 bases. The CDR3 region has the DNA TGTGCCAGTAGTCCCGGTCGAGCAGGGGGTTACTCACCCCTCCACTTT. Its translation is CASSPGRAGGYSPLHF.

This sequence joins TRBV4-2 and TRBJ2-3; D may be TRBD2 (5 bases). Trimming took 0 bases from V and 0 from J, leaving 7 bases between them. This CDR3 comprises 15 residues. Germline V gene sequence: CDR1 LGHNA, CDR2 YNFKEQ. The CDR3 loop reads CASSQETGSTDTQYF. As DNA, the CDR3 is TGTGCCAGCAGCCAAGAGACGGGAAGCACAGATACGCAGTATTTT.

The chain joins TRBV5-6 to TRBJ2-7; D uncertain. Trimming shortened V by 4 bases and J by 6 bases, and 20 bases separated the two germline ends. The CDR3 spans 15 residues. Germline values: CDR1 SGHDT, CDR2 YYEEEE. The CDR3 DNA is TGTGCCAGCAGCACTCCAAGCGTTTTCCTCTTCGAGCAGTACTTC. It codes for CASSTPSVFLFEQYF.

The V gene is TRBV25-1, the J gene TRBJ1-2; no definite D call. The germline gives CDR1 MGHDK, CDR2 SYGVNS. The CDR3 sequence is 14 residues long. The germline V and J ends were trimmed by 7 bases and 8 bases, with 20 bases remaining between them. In DNA form, the CDR3 reads TGTGCCAGCAATACGCACGGAGACCCCGAGGGCTACACCTTC. Protein: CASNTHGDPEGYTF.

This sequence joins TRBV6-5 and TRBJ2-1, with TRBD2 matching over 13 bases. From germline, CDR1 is MNHEY and CDR2 SVGAGI. J was trimmed by 8 bases and V by 7 bases; bases with no gene match: 8. This CDR3 region has 15 residues. The CDR3 reads CASTLLAGGNHEQFF. In DNA, the CDR3 is TGTGCCAGCACCCTACTAGCGGGGGGGAACCATGAGCAGTTCTTC.

The chain uses TRBV6-1 and TRBJ1-1; D may be TRBD1 (5 bases). The V gene lost 4 bases and the J gene lost 6 bases, with 12 bases spanning the gap. The germline gives CDR1 MNHNS, CDR2 SASEGT. This CDR3 has 13 residues. CDR3 residues: CASSVGTGAEAFF. CDR3 coding DNA: TGTGCCAGCAGTGTAGGGACGGGAGCTGAAGCTTTCTTT.

The chain is built from TRBV7-9 and TRBJ2-3; 8 positions match TRBD2. CDR1 is SEHNR and CDR2 is FQNEAQ in the germline V gene (reference sequence). The V gene end was trimmed by 5 bases and the J gene end by 1 base; junction bases not matched to a gene: 5. The CDR3 runs 15 residues. CDR3 coding DNA: TGTGCCAGCAGCCGAGCGGGAGTTCGCACAGATACGCAGTATTTT. The encoded protein is CASSRAGVRTDTQYF.

J is TRBJ2-4 and V is TRBV5-4, with D possibly TRBD2 on 7 matching bases. Per the germline V gene, CDR1 is SGHNT and CDR2 is YYREEE (reference sequence). This CDR3 contains 15 residues. V lost 4 bases to trimming and J lost 7 bases, with 18 bases between them. The CDR3 DNA sequence: TGTGCCAGCAGCAAGGGGAGGGATAGGGGGAACATTCAGTACTTC. This sequence encodes CASSKGRDRGNIQYF.

The rearrangement links TRBV27 to TRBJ1-2; TRBD1 aligns across 9 bases. The CDR3 runs 14 residues. Per germline, CDR1 MNHEY and CDR2 SMNVEV (reference sequence). The V and J ends lost 5 bases and 4 bases, in that order; junction bases with no gene match: 5. The chain's CDR3 is CASSPTGGGYGYTF. CDR3 DNA: TGTGCCAGCAGTCCGACAGGGGGTGGCTATGGCTACACCTTC.